This T cell receptor beta chain was sequenced during a study of technical replicates of blood from a few donors. Measured with immunoSEQ multiplex PCR; TCRdb has only the in-frame clones, and not every one. The table has about 88,000 clones, under 95% seen once; the top ten hold under 0.3%. The sample comprised T cells isolated from PBMCs. This receptor was obtained from a human donor in good health.

The CDR3 DNA sequence: TGTGCCAGCAGTTTCACGGATGCAGGGTACACCGGGGAGCTGTTTTTT. As protein: CASSFTDAGYTGELFF. The chain recombines TRBV6-5 with TRBJ2-2; tentative D call: TRBD1 (5 bases). The CDR3 is 16 amino acids. Trimming pared 4 bases from V and 3 bases from J, leaving 15 bases between. Germline lookup yields CDR1 MNHEY and CDR2 SVGAGI.